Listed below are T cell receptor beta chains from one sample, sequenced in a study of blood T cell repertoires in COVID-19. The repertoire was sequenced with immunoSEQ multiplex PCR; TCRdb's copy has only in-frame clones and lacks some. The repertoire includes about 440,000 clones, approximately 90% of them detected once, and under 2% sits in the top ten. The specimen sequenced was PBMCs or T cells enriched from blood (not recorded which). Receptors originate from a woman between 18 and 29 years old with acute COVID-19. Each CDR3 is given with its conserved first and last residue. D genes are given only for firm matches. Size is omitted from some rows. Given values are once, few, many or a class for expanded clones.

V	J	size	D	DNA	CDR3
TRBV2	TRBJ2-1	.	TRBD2	TGTGCCAGCGAAGGGTCGGGGGGGCCCGCCAATGAGCAGTTCTTC	CASEGSGGPANEQFF
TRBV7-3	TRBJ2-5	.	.	TGTGCCAGCAGCCAGCGGCCCCAAGAGACCCAGTACTTC	CASSQRPQETQYF
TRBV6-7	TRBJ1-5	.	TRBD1	TGTGCCAGCAGTTTATTCCAGGGGGCTTGTGGAAGCAATCAGCCCCAGCATTTT	CASSLFQGACGSNQPQHF
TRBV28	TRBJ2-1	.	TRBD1	TGTGCCAGCAGTTTATCCGAGGGGGCGCGGTACAATGAGCAGTTCTTC	CASSLSEGARYNEQFF
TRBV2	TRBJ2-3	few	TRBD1	TGTGCCAGCAGCAAAGGACAGGGGCCCACAGATACGCAGTATTTT	CASSKGQGPTDTQYF
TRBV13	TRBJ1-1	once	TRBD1	TGTGCCAGCAGCGGGACAGGACAGGGGAACACTGAAGCTTTCTTT	CASSGTGQGNTEAFF
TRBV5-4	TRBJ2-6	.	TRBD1	TGTGCCAGCAGCTTGGTGGGCGGACAGGGGGTGGCTGGGGCCAACGTCCTGACTTTC	CASSLVGGQGVAGANVLTF
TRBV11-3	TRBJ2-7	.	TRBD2	TGTGCCAGCAGCTTGGCTAGCGGAAATTACGAGCAGTACTTC	CASSLASGNYEQYF
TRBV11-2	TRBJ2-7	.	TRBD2	TGTGCCAGCAGCCCAGCTAGCGGTAGCTCCTACGAGCAGTACTTC	CASSPASGSSYEQYF
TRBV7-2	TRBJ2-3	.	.	TGTGCCAGCAGCTGGAGGGTCACGGGGGGCCTCACAGATACGCAGTATTTT	CASSWRVTGGLTDTQYF
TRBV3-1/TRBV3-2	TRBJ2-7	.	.	TGTGCCAGCAGCCAAGATGAGAGCGCCTCCTACGAGCAGTACTTT	CASSQDESASYEQYF
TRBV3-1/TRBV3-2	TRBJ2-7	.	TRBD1	TGTGCCAGCAGTATGGGACAGGGGAGCTCCTACGAGCAGTACTTC	CASSMGQGSSYEQYF
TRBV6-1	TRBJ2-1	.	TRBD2	TGTGCCAGCCATCCCGTGGGGGGGAATGAGCAGTTCTTC	CASHPVGGNEQFF
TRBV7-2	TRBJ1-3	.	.	TGTGCCAGCAGCCTAAGCTCGGTCTCTGGAAACACCATATATTTT	CASSLSSVSGNTIYF
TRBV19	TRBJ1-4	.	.	TGTGCCAGTAGTATAGCGTATGGTTTGGAGGAAAAACTGTTTTTT	CASSIAYGLEEKLFF
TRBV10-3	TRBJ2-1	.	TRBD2	TGTGCCATCACCCCGGGACTAGAGTTAGGTGAGCAGTTCTTC	CAITPGLELGEQFF
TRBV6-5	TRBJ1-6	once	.	TGTGCCAGCAGTTACGCGGCAGCTTATAATTCACCCCTCCACTTT	CASSYAAAYNSPLHF
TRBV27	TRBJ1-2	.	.	TGTGCCAGCAGTTTAATTAGCTATGGCTACACCTTC	CASSLISYGYTF
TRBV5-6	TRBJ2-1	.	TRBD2	TGTGCCAGCAGCCTTTTGGGAGCGGGAGTCTACAATGAGCAGTTCTTC	CASSLLGAGVYNEQFF
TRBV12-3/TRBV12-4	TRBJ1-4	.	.	TGTGCCAGCAACTGGGGGGATGAAAAACTGTTTTTT	CASNWGDEKLFF
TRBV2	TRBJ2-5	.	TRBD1	TGTGCCAGCGGGACAGGGGGAAAGACCCAGTACTTC	CASGTGGKTQYF
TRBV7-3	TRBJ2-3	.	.	TGTGCCAGCAGCTTAAACGCGGGGAGGATACATACGCAGTATTTT	CASSLNAGRIHTQYF
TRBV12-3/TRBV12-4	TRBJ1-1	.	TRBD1	TGTGCCAGCAGTCTCGGGACAGGGGGCGAAGCTTTCTTT	CASSLGTGGEAFF
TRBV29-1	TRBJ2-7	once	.	TGCAGCGTAGCGACAGTCTCCTACGAGCAGTACTTC	CSVATVSYEQYF
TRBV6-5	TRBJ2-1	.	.	TGTGCCAGCAGGAACAGGGGAGGCTCCTACAATGAGCAGTTCTTC	CASRNRGGSYNEQFF
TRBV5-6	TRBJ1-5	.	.	TGTGCCAGCAGCCAACAGGGCGTTCGGCAGCCCCAGCATTTT	CASSQQGVRQPQHF
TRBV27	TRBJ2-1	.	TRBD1	TGTGCCAGCAGTCCCGCGGGACAGGGTCATTTCTTC	CASSPAGQGHFF
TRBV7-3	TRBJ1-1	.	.	TGTGCCAGCAAGGAGGCAGGGAACACTGAAGCTTTCTTT	CASKEAGNTEAFF